Given below is one T cell receptor (beta chain) in context. This CDR3 region has 14 residues. Trimming shortened V by 1 base and J by 8 bases, and 14 bases separated the two germline ends. Germline-derived CDR1 and CDR2 are LGHDT and YNNKEL (reference sequence). The entry originates in a study of blood T cell repertoires in COVID-19. Background on the study: Samples representing acute and convalescent COVID-19 were sourced from the United States, Italy and Spain. PBMCs, B-cell-depleted T cells, or T cells were the source of the cDNA or gDNA that made up the material.

Individuals aged about 18 to 100 years were recruited from some 26 US areas. Exposed participants encountered a COVID-19 case during the 2 weeks preceding study entry. Data came from immunoSEQ multiplex PCR; TCRdb stores just in-frame clones and leaves some out. The table records over 200,000 clones, approximately 88% of them present only once. The TCR originated in a woman in her 30s who had been exposed to COVID-19. The rearrangement joins TRBV3-1 (or the pseudogene TRBV3-2) to TRBJ1-2; no definite D call. Sequenced input: PBMCs or T cells enriched from blood (not recorded which). CDR3 nucleotide sequence: TGTGCCAGCAGCCAAGTCCCGATCTCGGGGGGCTACACCTTC. Protein: CASSQVPISGGYTF.